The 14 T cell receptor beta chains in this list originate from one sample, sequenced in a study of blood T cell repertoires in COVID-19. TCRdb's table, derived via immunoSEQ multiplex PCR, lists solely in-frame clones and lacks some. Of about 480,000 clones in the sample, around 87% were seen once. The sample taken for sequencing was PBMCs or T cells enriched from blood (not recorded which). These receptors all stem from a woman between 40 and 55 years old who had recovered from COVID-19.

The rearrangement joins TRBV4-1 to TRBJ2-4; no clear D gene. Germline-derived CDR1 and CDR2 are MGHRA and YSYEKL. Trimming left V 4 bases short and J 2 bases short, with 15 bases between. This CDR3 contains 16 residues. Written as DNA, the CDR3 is TGCGCCAGCAGCCGCTTGGAGATTTTGACCAAAAACATTCAGTACTTC. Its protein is CASSRLEILTKNIQYF.

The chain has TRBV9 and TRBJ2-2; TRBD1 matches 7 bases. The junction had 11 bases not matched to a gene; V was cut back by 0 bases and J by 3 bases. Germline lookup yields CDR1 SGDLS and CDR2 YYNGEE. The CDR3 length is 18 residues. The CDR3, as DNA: TGTGCCAGCAGCGTAGCCAGGGGGTTTAGGAGCGACACCGGGGAGCTGTTTTTT. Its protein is CASSVARGFRSDTGELFF.

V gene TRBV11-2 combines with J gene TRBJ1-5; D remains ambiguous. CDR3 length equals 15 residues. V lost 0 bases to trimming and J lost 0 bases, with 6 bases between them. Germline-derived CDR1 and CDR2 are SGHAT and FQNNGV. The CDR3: CASSLERGSNQPQHF. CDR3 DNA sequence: TGTGCCAGCAGCTTAGAAAGAGGTAGCAATCAGCCCCAGCATTTT.

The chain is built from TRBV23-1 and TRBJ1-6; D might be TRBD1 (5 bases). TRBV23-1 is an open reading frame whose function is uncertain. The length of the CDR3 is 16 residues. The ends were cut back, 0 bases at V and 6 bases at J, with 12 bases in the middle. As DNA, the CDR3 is TGCGCCAGCAGTCAATCGTCAGGGTTGTGTAATTCACCCCTCCACTTT. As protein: CASSQSSGLCNSPLHF.

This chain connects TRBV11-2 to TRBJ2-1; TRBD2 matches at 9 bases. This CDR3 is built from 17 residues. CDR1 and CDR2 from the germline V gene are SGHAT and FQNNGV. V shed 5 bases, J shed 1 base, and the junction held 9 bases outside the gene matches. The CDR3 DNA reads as TGTGCCAGCAGCCTGCTCGCGGGGGGGGTGTCCTACAATGAGCAGTTCTTC. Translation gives CASSLLAGGVSYNEQFF.

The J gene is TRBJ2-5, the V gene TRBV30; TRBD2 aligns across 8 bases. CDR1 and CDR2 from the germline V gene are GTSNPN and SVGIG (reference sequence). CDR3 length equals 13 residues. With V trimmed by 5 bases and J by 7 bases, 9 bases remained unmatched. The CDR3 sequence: CAWASLAGGTQYF. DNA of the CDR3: TGTGCCTGGGCTTCCCTAGCGGGTGGGACCCAGTACTTC.

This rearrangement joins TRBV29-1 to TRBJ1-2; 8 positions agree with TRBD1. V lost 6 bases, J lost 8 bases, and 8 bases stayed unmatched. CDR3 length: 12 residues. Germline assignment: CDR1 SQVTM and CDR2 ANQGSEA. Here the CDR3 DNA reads TGCAGCGTCGGAGACAGGGGAGAGGGCTACACCTTC. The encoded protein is CSVGDRGEGYTF.

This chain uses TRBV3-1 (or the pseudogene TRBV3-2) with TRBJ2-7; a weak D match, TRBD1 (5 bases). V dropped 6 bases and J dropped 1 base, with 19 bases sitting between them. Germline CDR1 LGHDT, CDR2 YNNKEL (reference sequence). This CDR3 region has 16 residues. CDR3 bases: TGTGCCAGCAGAGGGATGGGGCAGGGATGGTCCTACGAGCAGTACTTC. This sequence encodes CASRGMGQGWSYEQYF.

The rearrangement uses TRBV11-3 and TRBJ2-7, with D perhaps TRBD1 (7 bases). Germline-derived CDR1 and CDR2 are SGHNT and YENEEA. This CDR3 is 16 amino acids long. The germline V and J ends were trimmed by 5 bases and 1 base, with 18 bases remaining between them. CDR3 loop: CASSPRRQGGSYEQYF. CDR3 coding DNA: TGTGCCAGCAGCCCCCGTCGGCAGGGGGGATCCTACGAGCAGTACTTC. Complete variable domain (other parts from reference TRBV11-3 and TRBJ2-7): EAGVVQSPRYKIIEKKQPVAFWCNPISGHNTLYWYLQNLGQGPELLIRYENEEAVDDSQLPKDRFSAERLKGVDSTLKIQPAELGDSAVYLCASSPRRQGGSYEQYFGPGTRLTVT.

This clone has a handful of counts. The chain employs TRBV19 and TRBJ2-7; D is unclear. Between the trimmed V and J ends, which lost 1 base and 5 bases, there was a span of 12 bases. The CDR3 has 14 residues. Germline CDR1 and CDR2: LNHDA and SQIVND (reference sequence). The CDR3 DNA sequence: TGTGCCAGTAGTATAGTCCACAGAGCCAACGAGCAGTACTTC. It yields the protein CASSIVHRANEQYF.

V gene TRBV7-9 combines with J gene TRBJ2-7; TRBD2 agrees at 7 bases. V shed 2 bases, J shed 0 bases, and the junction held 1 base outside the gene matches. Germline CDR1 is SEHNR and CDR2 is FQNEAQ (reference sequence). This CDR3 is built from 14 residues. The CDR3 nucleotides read TGTGCCAGCAGCTTACTAGCGGACTCCTACGAGCAGTACTTC. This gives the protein CASSLLADSYEQYF.

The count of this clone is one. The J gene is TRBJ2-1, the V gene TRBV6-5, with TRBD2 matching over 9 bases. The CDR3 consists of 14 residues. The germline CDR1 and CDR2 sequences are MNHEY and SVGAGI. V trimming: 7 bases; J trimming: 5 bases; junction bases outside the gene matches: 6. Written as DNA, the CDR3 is TGTGCCAGCATGAGACTAGCGGAAGACAATGAGCAGTTCTTC. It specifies CASMRLAEDNEQFF.

The CDR3 bases are TGCGCCAGCAGCTTGGAAGGGGACAGAGGAAACACCATATATTTT. Translating gives CASSLEGDRGNTIYF. The rearrangement links TRBV5-1 to TRBJ1-3, with 7 nucleotides matching TRBD1. The ends lost 0 bases at V and 4 bases at J; junction bases unmatched: 4. There are 15 residues in the CDR3. CDR1 and CDR2 from the germline V gene are SGHRS and YFSETQ.

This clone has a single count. The CDR3 coding sequence is TGTGCCACCAATACGGGGACAGGGGTCTACGAGCAGTACTTC. It codes for CATNTGTGVYEQYF. This chain joins TRBV5-6 and TRBJ2-7; TRBD1 matches 10 bases. The V gene end was trimmed by 9 bases and the J gene end by 3 bases; junction bases not matched to a gene: 9. The germline V gene has CDR1 SGHDT and CDR2 YYEEEE. The CDR3 loop spans 14 amino acids.